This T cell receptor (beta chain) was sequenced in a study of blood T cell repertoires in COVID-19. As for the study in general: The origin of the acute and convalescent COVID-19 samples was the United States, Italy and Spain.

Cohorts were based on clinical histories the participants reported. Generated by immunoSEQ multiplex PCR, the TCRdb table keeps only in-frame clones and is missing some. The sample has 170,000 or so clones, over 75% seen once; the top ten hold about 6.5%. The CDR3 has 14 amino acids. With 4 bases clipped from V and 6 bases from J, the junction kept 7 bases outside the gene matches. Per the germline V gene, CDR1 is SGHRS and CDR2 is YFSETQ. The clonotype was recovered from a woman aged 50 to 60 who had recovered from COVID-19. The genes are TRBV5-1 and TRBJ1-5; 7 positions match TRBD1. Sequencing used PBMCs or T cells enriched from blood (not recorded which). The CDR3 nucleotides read TGCGCCAGCAGCCTAACAGGGGACAGTCAGCCCCAGCATTTT. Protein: CASSLTGDSQPQHF.